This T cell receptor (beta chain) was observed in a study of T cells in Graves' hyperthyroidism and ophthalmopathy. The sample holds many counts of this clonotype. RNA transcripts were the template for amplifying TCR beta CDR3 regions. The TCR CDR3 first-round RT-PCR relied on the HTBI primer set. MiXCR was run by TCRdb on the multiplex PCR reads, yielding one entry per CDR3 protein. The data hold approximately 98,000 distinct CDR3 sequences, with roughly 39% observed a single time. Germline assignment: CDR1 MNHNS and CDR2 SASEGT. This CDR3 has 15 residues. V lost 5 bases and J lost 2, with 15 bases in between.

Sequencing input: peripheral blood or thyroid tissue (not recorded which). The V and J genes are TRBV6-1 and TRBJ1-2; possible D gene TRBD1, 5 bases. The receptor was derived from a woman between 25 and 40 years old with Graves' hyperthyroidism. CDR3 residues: CASSSSLPGNYGYTF. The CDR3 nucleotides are TGTGCCAGCAGTAGCTCCCTCCCAGGGAACTATGGCTACACCTTC.